The rows below give T cell receptor beta chains drawn from one sample of a study of T-cell reconstitution after alpha-beta-depleted transplantation in children. MiXCR was run by TCRdb on the PCR reads, yielding one entry per CDR3 protein. The repertoire holds 750,000 to 950,000 distinct CDR3 sequences, with 16% as singletons. The sample here was PBMCs, mostly from graft donor cells, taken 360 days after TCRalphabeta/CD19-depleted stem cell transplant. Receptors were obtained from a male patient aged 5 to 17 who had a stem cell transplant for acute lymphoblastic leukemia, so the T cells may come from the graft donor. Both conserved end residues are part of each CDR3. Fields, in order: clone size, D gene, J gene, V gene, CDR3 protein, CDR3 DNA. A D gene is named only where the DNA matches it firmly. A clone size is listed for some rows: how often the clone was seen (once, few, many), or a class if it is expanded.

. . TRBJ2-6 TRBV12-3/TRBV12-4 CASSRDSGANVLTF TGTGCCAGCAGTAGGGATTCCGGGGCCAACGTCCTGACTTTC
many TRBD1 TRBJ2-7 TRBV5-1 CASSLDRGNEQYF TGCGCCAGCAGCTTGGACAGGGGAAACGAGCAGTACTTC
. TRBD2 TRBJ2-3 TRBV5-6 CASSSGLLAVITDTQYF TGTGCCAGCAGCTCCGGGCTCCTAGCGGTGATCACAGATACGCAGTATTTT
few . TRBJ2-1 TRBV11-2 CASSSGGWRDEQFF TGTGCCAGCAGCTCTGGGGGGTGGAGGGATGAGCAGTTCTTC
. . TRBJ2-3 TRBV14 CASSPRGNPVLDRRTSTDTQYF TGTGCCAGCAGCCCCCGTGGAAACCCCGTACTAGATAGACGCACTAGCACAGATACGCAGTATTTT
. . TRBJ2-6 TRBV13 CASSLRGSHTNVLTF TGTGCCAGCAGCTTAAGGGGTTCCCATACCAACGTCCTGACTTTC
. . TRBJ2-3 TRBV2 CASSGQAGRTDTQYF TGTGCCAGCAGTGGGCAGGCAGGACGTACAGATACGCAGTATTTT
few . TRBJ2-1 TRBV5-1 CASSPLVLARYNEQFF TGCGCCAGCAGCCCGTTAGTGCTAGCGCGTTACAATGAGCAGTTCTTC
many TRBD1 TRBJ2-3 TRBV12-3/TRBV12-4 CASSLYRGDTQYF TGTGCCAGCAGCCTTTACAGGGGGGATACGCAGTATTTT
few . TRBJ1-1 TRBV7-9 CASSPREADEAFF TGTGCCAGCAGCCCCCGTGAGGCCGATGAAGCTTTCTTT
few . TRBJ2-5 TRBV6-5 CASSPLLETLETQYF TGTGCCAGCAGCCCTCTCTTGGAGACACTAGAGACCCAGTACTTC
. . TRBJ2-7 TRBV6-5 CASSYARLTYEQYF TGTGCCAGCAGTTACGCCCGGCTTACCTACGAGCAGTACTTC
many . TRBJ2-5 TRBV27 CASSLSGPLVETQYF TGTGCCAGCAGTTTATCAGGCCCCTTGGTGGAGACCCAGTACTTC
. TRBD2 TRBJ2-4 TRBV12-3/TRBV12-4 CASTISGRKNIQYF TGTGCCAGCACCATTAGCGGGAGGAAGAACATTCAGTACTTC
few TRBD2 TRBJ2-1 TRBV6-5 CASSYQGLAGGSSYNEQFF TGTGCCAGCAGTTACCAAGGACTAGCGGGGGGAAGCTCCTACAATGAGCAGTTCTTC
many . TRBJ2-7 TRBV5-1 CASSSRGLLPYEQYF TGCGCCAGCAGCAGTAGAGGGCTCCTACCCTACGAGCAGTACTTC
. TRBD2 TRBJ2-7 TRBV6-9 CARSPGGASYEQYF TGTGCCAGATCGCCCGGGGGGGCCTCCTACGAGCAGTACTTC
. TRBD1 TRBJ1-1 TRBV12-3/TRBV12-4 CASSAGGGNTEAFF TGTGCCAGCAGTGCAGGGGGCGGGAACACTGAAGCTTTCTTT
few TRBD1 TRBJ1-2 TRBV12-3/TRBV12-4 CASSPDRGEGYTF TGTGCCAGCAGCCCTGACAGGGGGGAGGGCTACACCTTC
many . TRBJ2-2 TRBV29-1 CSVGGWTGELFF TGCAGCGTTGGAGGGTGGACCGGGGAGCTGTTTTTT
. . TRBJ2-1 TRBV20-1 CCARDAKKGNNEQFF TGCTGTGCTAGAGATGCCAAAAAAGGGAACAATGAGCAGTTCTTC
. . TRBJ1-2 TRBV5-1 CASRSQGPSYGYTF TGCGCCAGCCGGAGTCAGGGTCCCTCCTATGGCTACACCTTC
many TRBD2 TRBJ2-7 TRBV27 CASSLRRGSYEQYF TGTGCCAGCAGTTTACGGCGGGGGTCCTACGAGCAGTACTTC
. . TRBJ1-2 TRBV20-1 CSARIPRDGGYYYGYTF TGCAGTGCTAGGATCCCCCGGGACGGGGGATATTACTATGGCTACACCTTC
few . TRBJ2-7 TRBV29-1 CSVSGYDEQYF TGCAGCGTTTCAGGATACGACGAGCAGTACTTC
few . TRBJ2-3 TRBV27 CASRGDPGTDTQYF TGTGCCAGCAGGGGGGACCCAGGGACAGATACGCAGTATTTT
few . TRBJ1-1 TRBV5-1 CASSLEAGLNTEAFF TGCGCCAGCAGCTTGGAGGCAGGCCTGAACACTGAAGCTTTCTTT
few TRBD1 TRBJ2-7 TRBV5-1 CASSLWTGVNEQYF TGCGCCAGCAGCTTGTGGACAGGGGTTAACGAGCAGTACTTC
few . TRBJ2-1 TRBV10-3 CAINSGALYNEQFF TGTGCCATCAACAGTGGGGCCCTCTACAATGAGCAGTTCTTC
few TRBD2 TRBJ2-5 TRBV3-1 CASSQGSLAGVETQYF TGTGCCAGCAGCCAAGGGTCCCTAGCGGGAGTTGAGACCCAGTACTTC
. . TRBJ2-5 TRBV5-1 CASSSPGQWTETQYF TGCGCCAGCAGTTCCCCGGGACAATGGACAGAGACCCAGTACTTC
. . TRBJ2-5 TRBV10-3 CAISEKGAGAETQYF TGTGCCATCAGTGAGAAAGGGGCGGGGGCAGAGACCCAGTACTTC
few . TRBJ2-5 TRBV5-6 CASSPGQGVTQYF TGTGCCAGCAGCCCGGGGCAGGGCGTGACCCAGTACTTC
. TRBD2 TRBJ2-7 TRBV10-3 CAISPVGMRTSGNVAGYEQYF TGTGCCATCAGTCCCGTTGGTATGCGGACTAGCGGGAACGTGGCTGGCTACGAGCAGTACTTC
many . TRBJ2-3 TRBV5-6 CASSFITETDTQYF TGTGCCAGCAGCTTTATCACGGAGACAGATACGCAGTATTTT
. . TRBJ1-6 TRBV12-3/TRBV12-4 CASSLRGSDSPLHF TGTGCCAGCAGTTTACGAGGGTCCGACTCACCCCTCCACTTT
. . TRBJ1-4 TRBV18 CASSPPNSEKLFF TGTGCCAGCTCACCACCTAACAGCGAAAAACTGTTTTTT
. . TRBJ2-1 TRBV11-2 CASSLRLFNEQFF TGTGCCAGCAGCCTAAGACTCTTCAATGAGCAGTTCTTC
few . TRBJ1-4 TRBV15 CATSRGGGRNEKLFF TGTGCCACCAGCAGAGGAGGTGGCCGGAATGAAAAACTGTTTTTT
. TRBD2 TRBJ2-7 TRBV6-5 CASSYSRAGVRPREQYF TGTGCCAGCAGTTACTCGCGGGCGGGAGTCCGCCCCCGGGAGCAGTACTTC
. TRBD1 TRBJ1-1 TRBV7-9 CASSYNRNRGGTEAFF TGTGCCAGCAGCTACAACAGGAACAGGGGAGGGACTGAAGCTTTCTTT
. TRBD1 TRBJ1-2 TRBV7-8 CASSSDRGRRGYTF TGTGCCAGCAGCTCGGACAGGGGGCGCCGGGGCTACACCTTC